This T cell receptor beta chain was captured in a study of blood T cells in healthy people across ages. Study results and caveats: No conclusive comparison of naive versus antigen-experienced cells was possible with unsorted PBMCs.

The CDR3 is 10 residues long. V lost 0 bases, J lost 6 bases, and 2 bases lay in between. Looked up from germline, CDR1 is SQVTM and CDR2 is ANQGSEA. A second PCR of roughly 7 to 11 cycles used a sample-barcoded 5' primer and a J-beta primer mix. Tags on each cDNA molecule came from a template-switch adaptor with 12 random nucleotides. TCRdb reanalysed the 5' RACE reads using MiXCR and keeps one entry per CDR3 protein. This sample carries about 1.5 million distinct CDR3 sequences, about 45% of them seen once, and the ten largest clones take around 4%. For this clonotype: Its target is unknown. A much larger clonotype is one base distant, so this may be a read error.

V usage is TRBV29-1 and J usage is TRBJ1-1; D is ambiguous. The material sequenced was blood. The sequence was collected from a woman between 18 and 29 years old in good health. CDR3 amino acids: CSVEDAEAFF. The CDR3 DNA sequence: TGCAGCGTTGAAGACGCTGAAGCTTTCTTT. The whole variable domain, remainder taken from reference TRBV29-1 and TRBJ1-1, is SAVISQKPSRDICQRGTSLTIQCQVDSQVTMMFWYRQQPGQSLTLIATANQGSEATYESGFVIDKFPISRPNLTFSTLTVSNMSPEDSSIYLCSVEDAEAFFGQGTRLTVV.